These 5 T cell receptor beta chains were sequenced from one sample in a study of somatic mutations in cytotoxic T cells in rheumatoid arthritis. Clones were read by immunoSEQ multiplex PCR, and TCRdb kept only the in-frame ones, dropping some. Counted here are 5,500 to 6,500 clones, about 82% occurring once; the ten biggest clones make up 40% to 55%. The sequenced material came from CD8+ T cells sorted from blood. The receptors originated from a woman between 45 and 60 years old with rheumatoid arthritis.

This chain uses TRBV4-1 with TRBJ2-7; D is undetermined. CDR3 length: 11 amino acids. Germline CDR1 MGHRA, CDR2 YSYEKL. Trimming took 0 bases from V and 6 from J, leaving 3 bases between them. The CDR3 sequence: CASSQDSEQYF. The CDR3 coding sequence is TGCGCCAGCAGCCAAGACTCCGAGCAGTACTTC.

This sequence joins TRBV7-6 and TRBJ2-3; D gene ambiguous. Trimming cost V 4 bases and J 1 base, with 6 bases left between them. Germline assignment: CDR1 SGHVS and CDR2 FNYEAQ. This CDR3 has 13 amino acids. The CDR3 spells CASSSTGTDTQYF. CDR3 DNA sequence: TGTGCCAGCAGCTCCACAGGCACAGATACGCAGTATTTT.

This clone was seen a handful of times. The rearrangement uses TRBV13 and TRBJ2-2, with D tentatively TRBD2 (6 bases). V gave up 5 bases and J gave up 1 base, with 14 bases separating them. This CDR3 has 16 residues. Germline V lookup: CDR1 PRHDT, CDR2 FYEKMQ (reference sequence). The chain's CDR3 is CASSPQTGGNTGELFF. The CDR3 nucleotides read TGTGCCAGCAGCCCCCAGACCGGGGGGAACACCGGGGAGCTGTTTTTT.

The chain carries TRBV18 and TRBJ1-1; possible D gene TRBD1, 5 bases. Trimming removed 0 bases from V and 3 bases from J, with 8 bases in between. The CDR3 totals 14 residues. Germline values: CDR1 KGHSH, CDR2 LQKENI. The CDR3 region has the DNA TGTGCCAGCTCACCACCGGGGGGGGACACTGAAGCTTTCTTT. This sequence encodes CASSPPGGDTEAFF.

The CDR3 nucleotides read TGTGCCAGCTCCCCAGCGCGGCACTGGTGGGAGTCGTACCACATAGATACGCAGTATTTT. This encodes CASSPARHWWESYHIDTQYF. J is TRBJ2-3 and V is TRBV18, with D perhaps TRBD2 (5 bases). CDR1 is KGHSH, CDR2 LQKENI, per germline. This CDR3 comprises 20 residues. Trimming shortened V by 6 bases and J by 5 bases, and 33 bases separated the two germline ends.